The clone carrying this T cell receptor (beta chain) was seen just once. Libraries were prepared by immunoSEQ multiplex PCR; TCRdb keeps only in-frame clonotypes and omits some of them. The top ten hold under 20% of the sample, which has 250,000 to 350,000 clones, more than 85% seen once. These data come from a study of blood T cell repertoires in COVID-19. J was trimmed by 3 bases and V by 4 bases; bases with no gene match: 3. From germline, CDR1 is MNHEY and CDR2 SVGEGT. The CDR3 spans 14 residues. Individuals drawn from 20 to 25 US areas were about 18 to 95 years old. Self-reported history from a screening survey and questionnaire set each donor's cohort. Recovery meant two consecutive negative NP/OP PCR tests, professional clearance, or resolved symptoms.

This receptor was obtained from a woman younger than 45 who had recovered from COVID-19. The sample was PBMCs or T cells enriched from blood (not recorded which). The genes are TRBV6-2 or TRBV6-3 and TRBJ2-5, with TRBD2 matching over 9 bases. CDR3 region: CASSLAGAEETQYF. CDR3 DNA: TGTGCCAGCAGTTTAGCGGGGGCAGAAGAGACCCAGTACTTC.